This TCR beta chain was obtained from a study of cytomegalovirus exposure and HLA in healthy donors listed by TCRdb under 2017. Regarding the research as a whole: According to an earlier analysis of around 600 of the donors, 150 million to 200 million T cells yielded 90 million to 140 million unique TCR beta sequences and around 300 Gb of sequence data. An early release covering around 630 HLA-typed donors comprised about 320 gigabases of sequencing data and around 80 million unique TCR sequences. The genetic ancestry cluster associated with self-reported Caucasian donors included 80% to 90% of the roughly 390 genotyped donors. The study was designed to test whether signatures of past pathogen exposure could be identified by cataloging public T cell receptors. Using immunosequencing, the study profiled T cell repertoires from about 610 subjects and related those repertoires to cytomegalovirus serostatus. Along with the 666-subject first cohort, a separate validation cohort of 120 different subjects was used. To predict cytomegalovirus infection status, the study combined high-throughput TCR immunosequencing, statistical association of individual TCRs with disease status, and machine learning. A later analysis re-analyzed previously published TCR beta repertoires from 666 donors and added high-resolution HLA genotyping to study TCR occurrence patterns. The later analysis used no new phenotypic data to find candidate immune exposures, relying instead on TCR beta sequences and their occurrence across donors. In an earlier analysis of roughly 580 of the donors, high-throughput TCR beta sequencing was used to judge whether each TCR beta V gene segment behaved as functional or pseudogenic. Donor age, sex, ethnicity and CMV serostatus were compiled alongside the repertoire data. A later genetic analysis used genome-wide SNP genotypes for 398 of the 666 donors, treating that subset as a discovery cohort. All discovery cohort repertoires had been generated on a single sequencing platform. HLA typing covered class I and class II loci at four-digit resolution. Typing coverage differed by locus: A, B, C, DRB1 and DQB1 were typed in about 620-630 donors, DQA1 in about 500, DPA1 in some 600, and DPB1 in 450 to 490. Roughly 5 DR-DQ haplotypes were handled as single units for association and clustering, since linkage in the cohort was strong. Across about 380 genotyped donors of the cohort, an average of about 200,000 unique TCR beta nucleotide sequences per donor were sequenced, and around 20% of those sequences were non-productive. The study at large found these results: According to a later analysis, parvovirus B19, influenza, CMV and Epstein-Barr virus appeared linked to several top co-occurrence clusters. It was suggested by the authors that the approach could potentially be generalized to other disease states and immunological phenotypes. In a later analysis, 15,000 to 20,000 TCR beta sequences were associated with specific HLA alleles at a false discovery rate of 0.05. In the study, approximately 160 TCR beta chains were listed as associated with cytomegalovirus. In both the original and validation cohorts, the classifier was reported to diagnose cytomegalovirus status with high specificity and sensitivity. A later analysis found that TCR association rates varied across HLA loci, with DRB1 alleles showing the most associated TCRs and HLA-C alleles the fewest. A cluster of highly shared sequence variants was judged likely to represent a technical artifact of the sequencing pipeline. An association between a missense DCLRE1C variant and V-gene and J-gene trimming of TCR beta chains was found in a later genetic analysis and replicated in an independent cohort. In a later analysis, most CMV-associated TCR beta chains were found to appear HLA-restricted, with HLA associations seemingly driven largely by CMV exposure. Some 15 rarely observed V segments, including chromosome 9 orphons, were excluded from the earlier analysis of about 610 of the donors because counts were too low. Because some donors lacked HLA typing at each locus, the association tests relied only on the typed subset. The only immune exposure information available for the cohort was CMV serostatus. In vitro tests confirmed that a few of the cytomegalovirus-associated TCR beta chains recognize cytomegalovirus antigens. The 87-base-pair reads could not distinguish some IMGT-functional V segments, including TRBV6-2 and TRBV6-3, so those segments were excluded. An earlier analysis of approximately 590 of the donors showed that most TCR beta V segments appeared in productive rearrangements either about 87% or about 30% of the time, which broadly matched IMGT annotations. In a later analysis, HLA-associated TCR beta chains showed more clonal expansion and lower generation probabilities than non-associated chains that were equally common. According to a later genetic analysis, donors in an Asian-associated ancestry cluster had fewer N-insertions in productive TCRs than the approximately 700-donor mean. Across donors, most TCR sequences were observed very rarely, whereas some public TCRs were present in many individuals. The cohort was sequenced for TCR beta chains only, and without alpha or paired-chain data the features that could be detected were limited. Linkage disequilibrium might explain the correlated functional status among segregating V segments, but an unknown experimental factor could not be ruled out. When HLA alleles, especially DR and DQ, strongly co-occurred, TCR associations were difficult to assign to individual alleles. Presence/absence analyses assumed roughly uniform sequencing depth across donors, an assumption that may not hold. A further reported finding was that TCR beta sequences accurately predicted the HLA-A and HLA-B alleles for most subjects in the first cohort.

The cohort comprised 670 or so healthy bone marrow donors. At the time of sampling, all cohort members were nominally healthy, though unrecorded immune exposures were likely present. The donor was CMV seropositive and belonged to the group of about 290 seropositive cohort members. Each donor provided a peripheral blood sample, and peripheral blood mononuclear cells were used for TCR beta sequencing. Genomic DNA extraction from the blood cell samples was performed with the Qiagen DNeasy Blood Extraction Kit. The CDR1 and CDR2 encoded by the germline V gene are MNHEY and SVGAGI. The CDR3 starts with the cysteine, ends with the phenylalanine, and has 14 residues. The entry retains the CDR3 DNA only, 42 bases that are in frame from base 1. V was cut back by 6 bases and J by 4 bases, leaving a gap of 12 bases between them. With regard to this clone: Its antigen is not yet known. No much larger clonotype is one base removed from it; base qualities were not supplied.

To prepare the library, the immunoSEQ multiplex PCR assay was applied. For the multiplex PCR, a mixture combining 60 forward primers for TCR Vbeta segments and 13 reverse primers for TCR Jbeta segments was used. A multiplex PCR assay on genomic DNA amplified the CDR3 region of rearranged TCR beta genes. On the Illumina HiSeq System, the amplified TCR beta libraries were sequenced as 87-base-pair reads. Processing in the source paper ran as follows. In a later analysis, about 80 million unique TCR beta chains were counted across the roughly 670 repertoires, and approximately 9.9 million of these chains were shared by at least two donors. Raw reads were error-corrected and collapsed into unique sequences by a nearest-neighbor algorithm in which closely related sequences were merged to remove PCR and sequencing errors. CDR3 sequences were aligned to IMGT reference sequences to assign V, D and J gene segments. For a sequence to be retained, a match of at least six nucleotides to both a V gene segment and a J gene segment was required. A rearrangement counted as productive if the CDR3 had no stop codons and remained in frame with V and J, and every other rearrangement counted as non-productive. CDR3 was defined according to IMGT convention as the region running from the second conserved V-encoded cysteine to the conserved J-encoded phenylalanine. The earlier analysis of 500 to 600 of the donors excluded sequences that lacked an unambiguous match to a single V gene segment. In an earlier analysis of a few hundred of the donors, a V segment was called functional when productive rearrangements were above 56.7%, and segregating when the standard deviation between donors exceeded 5%. A statistical classification framework was built for diagnosing cytomegalovirus status from the catalog of TCR beta chain sequences. V and J gene assignment, in a later analysis, came from comparing TCR nucleotide sequences with IMGT/GENE-DB human TR gene sequences. The TCRdist pipeline was used in a later analysis to assign CDR3 sequences and most-parsimonious VDJ recombination scenarios. A later analysis defined each TCR beta chain by its CDR3 amino acid sequence plus V-gene family, and excluded reads lacking a unique V-gene family. To address suspected cross-contamination and a sequencing artifact, a later analysis removed approximately 600 highly shared, low-generation-probability nucleotide sequences. A later analysis calculated a clonal expansion index for each public chain from normalized within-repertoire ranks of inferred template counts. Generation probabilities in a later analysis came from a VDJ recombination model fitted to out-of-frame rearrangements, and those results were checked against IGoR. In a later analysis, hypergeometric tests were used to score TCR-TCR, TCR-HLA and TCR-CMV co-occurrence, with a repertoire-size bias correction applied to TCR pairs. In a later analysis, false discovery rates were estimated by permuting HLA or CMV assignments 20 times. A later analysis grouped co-occurring TCRs with DBSCAN, adding TCRdist sequence similarity when clustering within HLA-allele-positive subsets. Repertoires with fewer than 30,000 or more than 120,000 public chains were left out of co-occurrence clustering, as were about five repertoires with anomalous nucleotide sharing. This is the immuneACCESS table as TCRdb keeps it, with only in-frame sequences that have V and J called. A part of the clones is gone; compared with another copy, unresolved V genes explain less than half, and the rest is unexplained. For V, J and clone size, that table is used; D and trimming come from the DNA. The sample table holds 150,000 to 200,000 clones, of which roughly 8.7% were seen once. The ten largest account for over 1% of the sample.

The clonotype originates from a woman in her twenties or thirties in good health and CMV-seropositive. The V and J segments used are TRBV6-5 and TRBJ1-4; the D region possibly corresponds to TRBD1 (6 bases align). Sequenced sample: PBMCs. Read as DNA, the sequence is TGTGCCAGCAGCCGTCGGGACATTAATGAAAAACTGTTTTTT. This sequence encodes CASSRRDINEKLFF.